This T cell receptor beta chain was documented in a study of blood T cell repertoires in COVID-19. Produced via immunoSEQ multiplex PCR; TCRdb's table is partial and in-frame only. The sample shows approximately 300,000 clones, roughly 90% of them seen only once. The CDR3 runs 13 residues. The germline CDR1 and CDR2 sequences are LGHNA and YNFKEQ. V was clipped by 3 bases and J by 1 base, with 6 bases between them. The chain joins TRBV4-2 to TRBJ1-1, with D hard to call. Sequencing was carried out using peripheral blood. This receptor was identified in a woman in her twenties or thirties with COVID-19, enrolled during active disease. This CDR3 is CASSQETNTEAFF. The CDR3 DNA follows: TGTGCCAGCAGCCAGGAGACGAACACTGAAGCTTTCTTT.